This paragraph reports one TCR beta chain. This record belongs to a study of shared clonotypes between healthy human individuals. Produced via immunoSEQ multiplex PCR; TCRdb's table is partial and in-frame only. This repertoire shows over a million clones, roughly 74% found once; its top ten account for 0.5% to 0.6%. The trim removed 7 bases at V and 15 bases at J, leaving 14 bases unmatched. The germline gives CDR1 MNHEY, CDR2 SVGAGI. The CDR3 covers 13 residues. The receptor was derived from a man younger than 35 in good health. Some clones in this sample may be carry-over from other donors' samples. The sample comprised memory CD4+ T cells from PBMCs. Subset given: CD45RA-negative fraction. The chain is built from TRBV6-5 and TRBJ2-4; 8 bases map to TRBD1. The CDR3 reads CASKGDRRGLLYF. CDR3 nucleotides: TGTGCCAGCAAGGGGGACAGGAGGGGGCTTTTGTACTTC.